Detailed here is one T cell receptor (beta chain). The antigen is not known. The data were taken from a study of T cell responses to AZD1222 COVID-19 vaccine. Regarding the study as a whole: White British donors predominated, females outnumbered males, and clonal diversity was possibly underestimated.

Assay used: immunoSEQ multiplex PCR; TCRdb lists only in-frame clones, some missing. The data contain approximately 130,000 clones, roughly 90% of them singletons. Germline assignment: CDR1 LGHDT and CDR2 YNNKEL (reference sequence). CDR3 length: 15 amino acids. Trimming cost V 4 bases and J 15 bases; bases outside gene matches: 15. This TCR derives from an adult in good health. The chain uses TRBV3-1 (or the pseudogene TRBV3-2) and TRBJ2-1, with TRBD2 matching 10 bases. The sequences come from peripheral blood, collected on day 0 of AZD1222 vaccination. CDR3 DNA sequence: TGTGCCAGCAGCCTCAGCGGGAGGGGAGGGAACCGGCGGTTCTTC. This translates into CASSLSGRGGNRRFF.